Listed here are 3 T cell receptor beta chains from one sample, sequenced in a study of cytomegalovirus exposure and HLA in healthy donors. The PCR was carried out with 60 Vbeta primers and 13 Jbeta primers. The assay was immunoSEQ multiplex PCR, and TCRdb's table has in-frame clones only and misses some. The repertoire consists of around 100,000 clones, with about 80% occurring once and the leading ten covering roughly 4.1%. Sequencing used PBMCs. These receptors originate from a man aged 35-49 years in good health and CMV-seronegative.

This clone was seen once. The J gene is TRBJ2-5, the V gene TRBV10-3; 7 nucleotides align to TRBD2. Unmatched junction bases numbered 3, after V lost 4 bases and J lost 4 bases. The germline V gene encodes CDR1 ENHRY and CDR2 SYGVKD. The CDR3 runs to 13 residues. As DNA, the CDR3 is TGTGCCATCAGTGCCAGCGGGGTAGAGACCCAGTACTTC. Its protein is CAISASGVETQYF.

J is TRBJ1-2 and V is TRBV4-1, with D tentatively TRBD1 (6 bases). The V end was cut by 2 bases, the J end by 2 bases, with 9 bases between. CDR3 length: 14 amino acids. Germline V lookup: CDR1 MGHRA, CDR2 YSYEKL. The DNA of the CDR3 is TGCGCCAGCAGCCAAAATACAGGGAACTATGGCTACACCTTC. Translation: CASSQNTGNYGYTF.

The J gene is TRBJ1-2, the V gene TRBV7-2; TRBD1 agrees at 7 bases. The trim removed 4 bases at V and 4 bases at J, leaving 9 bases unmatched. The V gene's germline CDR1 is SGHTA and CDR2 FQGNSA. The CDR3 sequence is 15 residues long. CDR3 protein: CASSSPSGTVYGYTF. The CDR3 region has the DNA TGTGCCAGCAGCTCCCCGTCCGGGACAGTCTATGGCTACACCTTC.